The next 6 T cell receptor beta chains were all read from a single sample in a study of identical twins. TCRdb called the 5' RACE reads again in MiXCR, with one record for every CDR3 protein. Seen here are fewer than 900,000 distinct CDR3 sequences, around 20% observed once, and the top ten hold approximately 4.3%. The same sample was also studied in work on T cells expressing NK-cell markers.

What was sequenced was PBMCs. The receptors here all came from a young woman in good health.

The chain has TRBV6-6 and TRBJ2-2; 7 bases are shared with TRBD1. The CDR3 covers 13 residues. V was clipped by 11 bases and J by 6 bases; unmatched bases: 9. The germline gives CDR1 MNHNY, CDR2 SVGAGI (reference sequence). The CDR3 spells CAALTGFAGELFF. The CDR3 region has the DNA TGTGCCGCTTTGACAGGGTTCGCCGGGGAGCTGTTTTTT.

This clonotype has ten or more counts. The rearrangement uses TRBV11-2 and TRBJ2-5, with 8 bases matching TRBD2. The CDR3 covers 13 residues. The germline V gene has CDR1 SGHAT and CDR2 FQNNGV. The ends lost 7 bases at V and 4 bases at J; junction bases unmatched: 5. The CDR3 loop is CASTGGPAETQYF. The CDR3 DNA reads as TGTGCCAGCACGGGGGGGCCAGCAGAGACCCAGTACTTC.

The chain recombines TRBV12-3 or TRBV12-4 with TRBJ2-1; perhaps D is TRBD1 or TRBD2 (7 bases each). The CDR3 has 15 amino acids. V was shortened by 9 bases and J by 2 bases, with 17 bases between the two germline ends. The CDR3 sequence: CARGGGSGTYNEQFF. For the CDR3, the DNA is TGTGCCAGAGGGGGCGGGAGCGGGACCTACAATGAGCAGTTCTTC.

CDR3 DNA: TGCAGTGCTAGAGATAGGGGACTAGCGGGGGGTTCAGAGACCCAGTACTTC. Its translation: CSARDRGLAGGSETQYF. The J gene is TRBJ2-5, the V gene TRBV20-1; 15 positions match TRBD2. The germline CDR1 and CDR2 sequences are DFQATT and SNEGSKA (reference sequence). V shed 0 bases and J 4 bases; nucleotides not matched to a gene: 6. This CDR3 is 17 amino acids long.

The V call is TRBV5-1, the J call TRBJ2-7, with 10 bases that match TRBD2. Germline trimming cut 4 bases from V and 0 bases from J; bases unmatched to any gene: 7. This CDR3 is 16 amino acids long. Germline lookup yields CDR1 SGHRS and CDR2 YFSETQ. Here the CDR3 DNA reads TGCGCCAGCAGCAAAGGACTAGCGGCAAGCTCCTACGAGCAGTACTTC. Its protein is CASSKGLAASSYEQYF.

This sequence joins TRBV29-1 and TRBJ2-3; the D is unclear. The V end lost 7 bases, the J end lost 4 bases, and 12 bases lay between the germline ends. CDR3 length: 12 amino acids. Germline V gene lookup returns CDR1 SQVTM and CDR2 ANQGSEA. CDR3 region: CSARSASDTQYF. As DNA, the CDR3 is TGCAGCGCCAGGTCAGCCTCAGATACGCAGTATTTT.